This T cell receptor beta chain was recorded in a study of T-cell memory formation after mild COVID-19 (dated by TCRdb to about 2021). Concerning the study at large: TCR sequence clusters from the two donors were found to be largely donor specific. In a couple of donors, T-cell clones that expanded and contracted after mild COVID-19 were followed by sequencing TCRalpha and TCRbeta repertoires longitudinally. The cohort comprised two young, previously healthy adult volunteers, one female and one male.

Ficoll-Paque density gradient centrifugation was the method used to isolate PBMCs. As regards this clonotype: Its antigen target is currently unknown. No clone much larger than this one lies a single base away; base qualities are absent.

What the study reported, not specific to this receptor: Some responding clones were detected in pre-infection memory, which suggested that pre-existing cross-reactive memory T cells had joined the SARS-CoV-2 response. From day 15 to 85, contracting clones showed balanced CD4/CD8 phenotypes, whereas a second wave of clones that expanded from day 15 to 37 leaned towards CD4+. Contracting CD4+ clones turned up mainly in the CM and EM memory subsets, whereas EMRA was where CD8+ clones were enriched. Only two mild cases were covered in the study, and larger cohorts including severe cases with pre-infection samples were considered necessary. SARS-CoV-2 specificity was not confirmed for the second-wave clones peaking on day 37.

Sequencing instrument: Illumina NovaSeq 6000. cDNA libraries for TCRalpha and TCRbeta were prepared by 5'RACE using constant-segment primers, with sample barcodes and unique molecular identifiers added. Trizol reagent was used to extract RNA from every sample. The libraries were amplified in two PCR steps, and the second step added a second sample barcode and Illumina TruSeq adapters. Libraries were sequenced on an Illumina NovaSeq with 2 x 150 bp paired-end reads. The original methods were these. The reads were demultiplexed and collapsed into UMI-guided consensus sequences using migec v1.2.7. With mixcr v2.1.11, UMI consensuses were aligned to TRA and TRB V and J templates and assembled into clonotypes. Clonotypes were classified as expanded or contracted when called significant by both edgeR and NoisET, with noise models trained on biological replicates. edgeR calls used a false discovery rate-adjusted p below 0.01 and a log2 fold-change threshold of 1. As an exploratory analysis of dynamics, max-normalized trajectories of the 1000 most abundant clonotypes were examined by PCA with hierarchical clustering. Separately sequenced CD4+ and CD8+ repertoires were used to assign the CD4 or CD8 phenotype of responding clones. TCRdb applied fastp at Q25 and MiXCR to the public reads, then kept only in-frame beta chains. Each CDR3 protein appears once, grouped with its most common genes and DNA. TCRdb's processing, not the authors' own work, is the source of the V and J calls. Here the sample has around 340,000 distinct CDR3 sequences; 15% to 20% occur a single time. Clones ranked in the top ten supply under 25% of the sample.

The sequenced sample consisted of PBMCs or a T cell subset sorted from them (not recorded which). The source is a man aged 18 to 35 who had mild COVID-19 (a few samples of this study predate the infection). The sample titles of this study are shuffled in the database, so cell type and time point are left out; the donor was told from shared clones.

The DNA sequence is given as TGTGCCAGCAGTGAAAGGGTCGATGCGGGGACCCAGTACTTC. It specifies CASSERVDAGTQYF. The sequence links TRBV2 to TRBJ2-5, with TRBD2 perhaps the D gene, on 5 matching bases. V gives up 2 bases and J gives up 7 bases, and the segment between their germline ends measures 14 bases. Per the germline V gene, SNHLY is the CDR1 and FYNNEI is the CDR2. Measured from the cysteine to the phenylalanine, the CDR3 is 14 residues long. The retained sequence is limited to the CDR3, 42 bases, with the frame set at the first base. Supplemented by the reference TRBV2 and TRBJ2-5 proteins around the CDR3, the complete variable domain is EPEVTQTPSHQVTQMGQEVILRCVPISNHLYFYWYRQILGQKVEFLVSFYNNEISEKSEIFDDQFSVERPDGSNFTLKIRSTKLEDSAMYFCASSERVDAGTQYFGPGTRLLVL.